The T cell receptor (beta chain) described here comes from a study of T cell responses to AZD1222 COVID-19 vaccine. Clones were read by immunoSEQ multiplex PCR, and TCRdb kept only the in-frame ones, dropping some. Of approximately 150,000 clones in the sample, 85% to 90% are singletons; the top ten hold 1.5% to 2%. Concerning this clone itself: Antigen: not known.

CDR3 length: 14 residues. Germline-derived CDR1 and CDR2 are SNHLY and FYNNEI. V dropped 6 bases and J dropped 0 bases, with 9 bases sitting between them. Points from the study as a whole: Spike was spanned by vaccine-associated CD4 TCRs, which were dominant at 160-218 and 743-854. Reports indicate that nearly half of spike-specific TCRs are directed at unmutated variant regions.

The genes are TRBV2 and TRBJ1-5, with D tentatively TRBD1 (5 bases). This TCR derives from an adult who received the AZD1222 COVID-19 vaccine. The sample consisted of peripheral blood, taken 28 days after the second AZD1222 dose. The CDR3, as DNA: TGTGCCAGCAGGGACATAGATAGCAATCAGCCCCAGCATTTT. Its translation: CASRDIDSNQPQHF.